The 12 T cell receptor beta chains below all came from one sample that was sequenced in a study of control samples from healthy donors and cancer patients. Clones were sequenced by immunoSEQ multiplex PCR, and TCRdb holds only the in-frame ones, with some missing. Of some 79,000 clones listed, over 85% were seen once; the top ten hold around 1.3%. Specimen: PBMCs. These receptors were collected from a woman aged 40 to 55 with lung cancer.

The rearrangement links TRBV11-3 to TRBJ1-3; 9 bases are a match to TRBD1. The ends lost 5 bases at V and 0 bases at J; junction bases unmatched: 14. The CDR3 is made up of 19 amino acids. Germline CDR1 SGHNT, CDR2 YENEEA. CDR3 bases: TGTGCCAGCAGCACCGGGACAGGGATCCCGTCTTCCTCTGGAAACACCATATATTTT. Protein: CASSTGTGIPSSSGNTIYF. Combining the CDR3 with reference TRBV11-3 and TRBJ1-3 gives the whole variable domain EAGVVQSPRYKIIEKKQPVAFWCNPISGHNTLYWYLQNLGQGPELLIRYENEEAVDDSQLPKDRFSAERLKGVDSTLKIQPAELGDSAVYLCASSTGTGIPSSSGNTIYFGEGSWLTVV.

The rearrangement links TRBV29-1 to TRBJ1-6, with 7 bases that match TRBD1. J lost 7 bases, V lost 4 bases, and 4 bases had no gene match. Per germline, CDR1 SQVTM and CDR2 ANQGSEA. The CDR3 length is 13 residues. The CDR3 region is CSVAEGGNSPLHF. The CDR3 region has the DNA TGCAGCGTTGCCGAAGGGGGCAATTCACCCCTCCACTTT.

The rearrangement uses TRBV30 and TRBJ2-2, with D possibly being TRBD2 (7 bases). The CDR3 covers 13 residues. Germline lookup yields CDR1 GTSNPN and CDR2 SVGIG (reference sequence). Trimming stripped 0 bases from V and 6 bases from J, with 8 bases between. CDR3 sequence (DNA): TGTGCCTGGAGTGTGGGGGGGCCCGGGGAGCTGTTTTTT. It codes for CAWSVGGPGELFF. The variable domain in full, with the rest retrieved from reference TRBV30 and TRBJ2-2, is SQTIHQWPATLVQPVGSPLSLECTVEGTSNPNLYWYRQAAGRGLQLLFYSVGIGQISSEVPQNLSASRPQDRQFILSSKKLLLSDSGFYLCAWSVGGPGELFFGEGSRLTVL.

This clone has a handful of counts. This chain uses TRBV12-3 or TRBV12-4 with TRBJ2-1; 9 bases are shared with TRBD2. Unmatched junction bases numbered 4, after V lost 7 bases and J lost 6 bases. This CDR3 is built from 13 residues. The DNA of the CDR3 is TGTGCCAGCAAGTCTAGCGGGATCAATGAGCAGTTCTTC. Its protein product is CASKSSGINEQFF.

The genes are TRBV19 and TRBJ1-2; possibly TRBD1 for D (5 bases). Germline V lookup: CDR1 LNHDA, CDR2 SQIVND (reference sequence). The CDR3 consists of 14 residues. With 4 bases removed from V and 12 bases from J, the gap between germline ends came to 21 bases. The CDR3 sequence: CASSTGTESLRNTF. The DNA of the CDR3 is TGTGCCAGTAGTACGGGGACGGAAAGCCTTCGGAACACCTTC.

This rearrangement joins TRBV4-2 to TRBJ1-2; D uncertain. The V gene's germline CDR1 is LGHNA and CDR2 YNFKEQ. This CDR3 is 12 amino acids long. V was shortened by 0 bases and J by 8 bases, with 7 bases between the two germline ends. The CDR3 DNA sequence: TGTGCCAGCAGCCAAGATGGTCGGGGCTACACCTTC. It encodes CASSQDGRGYTF.

The DNA of the CDR3 is TGCGCCAGCAGCTTCCGGGCCGCGGGGAATGAGCAGTTCTTC. Translating gives CASSFRAAGNEQFF. This rearrangement joins TRBV5-1 to TRBJ2-1; maybe TRBD2 (6 bases). Between the trimmed V and J ends, which lost 2 bases and 7 bases, there was a span of 13 bases. This CDR3 region has 14 residues. Germline CDR1 reads SGHRS; CDR2 reads YFSETQ. The full variable domain, rest sourced from reference TRBV5-1 and TRBJ2-1, is KAGVTQTPRYLIKTRGQQVTLSCSPISGHRSVSWYQQTPGQGLQFLFEYFSETQRNKGNFPGRFSGRQFSNSRSEMNVSTLELGDSALYLCASSFRAAGNEQFFGPGTRLTVL.

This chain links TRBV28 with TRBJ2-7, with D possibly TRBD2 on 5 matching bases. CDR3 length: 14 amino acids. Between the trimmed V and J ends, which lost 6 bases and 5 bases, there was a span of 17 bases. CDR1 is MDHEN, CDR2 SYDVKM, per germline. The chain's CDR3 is CASSTTEGRDEQYF. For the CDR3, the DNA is TGTGCCAGCAGCACCACCGAGGGCCGAGACGAGCAGTACTTC.

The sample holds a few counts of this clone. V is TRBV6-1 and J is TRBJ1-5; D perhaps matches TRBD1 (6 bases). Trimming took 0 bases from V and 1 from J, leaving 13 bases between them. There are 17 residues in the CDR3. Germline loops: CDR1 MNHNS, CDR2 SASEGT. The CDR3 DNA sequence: TGTGCCAGCAGTGAAGCGCTTATAGGACAGAGCAATCAGCCCCAGCATTTT. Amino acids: CASSEALIGQSNQPQHF.

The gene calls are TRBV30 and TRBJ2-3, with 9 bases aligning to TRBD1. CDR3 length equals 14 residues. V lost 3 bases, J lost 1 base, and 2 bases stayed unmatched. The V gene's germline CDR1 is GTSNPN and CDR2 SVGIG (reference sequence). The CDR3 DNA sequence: TGTGCCTGGAGACGACAGGGGGGCACAGATACGCAGTATTTT. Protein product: CAWRRQGGTDTQYF. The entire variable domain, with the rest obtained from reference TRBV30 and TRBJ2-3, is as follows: SQTIHQWPATLVQPVGSPLSLECTVEGTSNPNLYWYRQAAGRGLQLLFYSVGIGQISSEVPQNLSASRPQDRQFILSSKKLLLSDSGFYLCAWRRQGGTDTQYFGPGTRLTVL.

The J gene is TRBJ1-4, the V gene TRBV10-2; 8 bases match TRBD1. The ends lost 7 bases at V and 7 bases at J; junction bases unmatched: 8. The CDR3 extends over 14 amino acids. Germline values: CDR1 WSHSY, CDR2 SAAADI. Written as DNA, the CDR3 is TGCGCCAGCACCCCGACAGGGGATACTGAAAAACTGTTTTTT. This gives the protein CASTPTGDTEKLFF.

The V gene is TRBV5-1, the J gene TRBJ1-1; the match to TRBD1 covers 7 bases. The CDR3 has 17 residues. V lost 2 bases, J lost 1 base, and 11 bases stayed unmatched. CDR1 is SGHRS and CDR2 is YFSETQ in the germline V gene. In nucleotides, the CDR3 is TGCGCCAGCAGCTTTAACAGGGGCCGGGTGGGGAACACTGAAGCTTTCTTT. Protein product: CASSFNRGRVGNTEAFF. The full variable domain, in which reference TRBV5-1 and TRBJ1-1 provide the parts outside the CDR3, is KAGVTQTPRYLIKTRGQQVTLSCSPISGHRSVSWYQQTPGQGLQFLFEYFSETQRNKGNFPGRFSGRQFSNSRSEMNVSTLELGDSALYLCASSFNRGRVGNTEAFFGQGTRLTVV.